This T cell receptor (beta chain) was sequenced for a study of cytomegalovirus exposure and HLA in healthy donors. Study at large: Earlier sequencing of about 179 million T cells yielded 100 million to 120 million unique TCR beta sequences.

Both 60 Vbeta primers and 13 Jbeta primers went into the PCR. TCRdb's table, derived via immunoSEQ multiplex PCR, lists solely in-frame clones and lacks some. Of some 130,000 clones in the sample, about 66% are singletons; the top ten hold 1.5% to 2%. General study results and limits: Accurate prediction of HLA-A and HLA-B alleles (for most subjects) was reportedly achieved from TCR beta sequences. Presence/absence comparisons presumed near-even sequencing depth among donors. The authors considered a cluster of highly shared sequence variants likely to be a sequencing artifact.

CDR1 SGHAT and CDR2 FQNNGV come from the germline V gene. The J segment lost 0 bases and the V segment lost 6 bases, leaving 17 bases of the junction unmatched. The CDR3 is 19 residues long. A remark on this clone: The antigen remains unidentified.

The chain carries TRBV11-2 and TRBJ2-1; 7 bases line up with TRBD2. The sequenced sample was PBMCs. The clonotype was recovered from a human donor in good health. For the CDR3, the DNA is TGTGCCAGCAGACAACATTGGGCGGGGGAGATGAGCTCCTACAATGAGCAGTTCTTC. Translated: CASRQHWAGEMSSYNEQFF.